These 2 T cell receptor beta chains came from one sample sequenced in a study of blood T cell repertoires in COVID-19. Profiled with immunoSEQ multiplex PCR; TCRdb holds only in-frame clones, not every one. The sample yields 80,000 to 95,000 clones, around 93% seen once. Material: peripheral blood. Receptor source: a human donor with active COVID-19. The donor label of this sample is uncertain.

This chain joins TRBV18 and TRBJ1-6; D gene ambiguous. Per germline, CDR1 KGHSH and CDR2 LQKENI. V lost 3 bases and J lost 3, with 12 bases in between. The CDR3 contains 16 residues. The CDR3 loop is CASSPYPPNYNSPLHF. The CDR3 nucleotides are TGTGCCAGCTCACCCTACCCCCCGAACTATAATTCACCCCTCCACTTT.

This clone showed up just once. The chain joins TRBV5-1 to TRBJ2-2; D unclear. The CDR3 covers 14 residues. Deletions cut 0 bases from V and 0 bases from J, with 3 bases between. CDR1 is SGHRS, CDR2 YFSETQ, per germline. The DNA for the CDR3 is TGCGCCAGCAGCTTGGTAGCGAACACCGGGGAGCTGTTTTTT. This sequence encodes CASSLVANTGELFF.